The T cell receptor (beta chain) under discussion was sequenced for a study of blood T cell repertoires in COVID-19 (dated by TCRdb to the early 2020s). Looking at the study overall: Samples from collaborators originated in the United States, Italy and Spain and spanned both the acute and convalescent phases of COVID-19. Where available, HLA class I and class II types were taken from metadata supplied by the sample provider and were not determined by assay-based typing. Samples were obtained from the ongoing ImmuneRACE study (first 160 participants) and from 1,254 subjects provided by 6 global collaborators. The repertoires were made available in a free public database intended to serve as a resource for research on the immune response to SARS-CoV-2. The prospective study material was composed of cDNA or gDNA derived from T cells, B-cell-depleted T cells, or PBMCs. Deeply sampled blood TCRbeta repertoires from subjects exposed to, actively infected with, or recovered from COVID-19 were included in the dataset. Sample metadata almost always included a de-identified subject ID, COVID-19 status, age in years and sex. What the work shows at the level of the full study, not this receptor alone: Clinical and demographic metadata were provided uncurated, with the amount varying by source and participant.

Participants in the prospective study were enrolled through a virtual design, were aged about 18 to 89 years, and lived in 24 United States geographic areas. Cohort assignment in the prospective study relied on participant-reported clinical history from a screening survey and a study questionnaire. A participant counted as exposed if, within 2 weeks of entering the study, that participant had been in contact with someone who had a PCR-confirmed or clinician-diagnosed COVID-19 case. In the prospective study, whole blood, serum and a nasopharyngeal or oropharyngeal swab were collected from each participant by mobile phlebotomists. Over an approximately 2-month period, participants in the prospective study had the option of providing additional blood draws and questionnaires. Prospective study blood samples were shipped either frozen or at room temperature before DNA extraction. In the germline V gene, CDR1 corresponds to SGHNT and CDR2 to YENEEA. The germline V and J ends show losses of 1 base and 2 bases respectively, and no gene match explains 6 bases of the junction. Counted from cysteine to phenylalanine, this CDR3 has 16 amino acids. The kept DNA is CDR3 alone, 48 bases in frame from the first base.

Concerning this clone: Its antigen specificity is not known. No much larger clone exists at a distance of one base, and base qualities are not known.

TCRbeta CDR3 regions were amplified from genomic DNA by means of the immunoSEQ Assay, a bias-controlled multiplex PCR. The authors processed their data as follows. Nucleated cell counts per sample were estimated from amplification of reference gene primers within the assay. Sequence reads were collapsed and filtered to measure the absolute abundance of every unique TCRbeta CDR3 rearrangement. Productive Simpson clonality was computed per sample as the square root of Simpson's diversity index over productive rearrangements. TCRdb holds this immuneACCESS table with in-frame rearrangements only. Some clones are missing; in checked studies, unresolved V genes explain under half, and the rest has no known cause. The D gene and trimming were derived from the DNA, and the V and J assignments and clone size from that table. A total of a few hundred thousand clones appear in this sample, around 87% of them only once. Jointly, the top ten make up about 15% of the sample.

The TCR was taken from a man aged 25-45 years who had been exposed to COVID-19. The sequence is built from TRBV11-3 and TRBJ2-3; TRBD1 aligns with 7 central bases. The sequenced sample was PBMCs or T cells enriched from blood (not recorded which). The sequence in DNA is TGTGCCAGCAGCTTAGGACAGGGAAGGGTCACAGATACGCAGTATTTT. Translated, it reads CASSLGQGRVTDTQYF. Here the CDR3 is joined to the reference TRBV11-3 and TRBJ2-3 genes, and the full variable domain is: EAGVVQSPRYKIIEKKQPVAFWCNPISGHNTLYWYLQNLGQGPELLIRYENEEAVDDSQLPKDRFSAERLKGVDSTLKIQPAELGDSAVYLCASSLGQGRVTDTQYFGPGTRLTVL.